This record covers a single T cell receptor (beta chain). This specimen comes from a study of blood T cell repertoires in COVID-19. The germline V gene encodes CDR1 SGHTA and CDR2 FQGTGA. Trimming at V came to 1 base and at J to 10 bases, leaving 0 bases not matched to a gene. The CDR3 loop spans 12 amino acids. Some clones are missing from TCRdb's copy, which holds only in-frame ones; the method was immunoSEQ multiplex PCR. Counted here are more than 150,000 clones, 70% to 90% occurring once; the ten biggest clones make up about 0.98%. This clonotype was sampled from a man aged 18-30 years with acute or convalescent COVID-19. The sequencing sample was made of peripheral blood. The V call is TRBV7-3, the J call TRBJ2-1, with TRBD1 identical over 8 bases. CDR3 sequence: CASSLRTGEQFF. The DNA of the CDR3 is TGTGCCAGCAGCTTAAGGACAGGGGAGCAGTTCTTC.